The 27 T cell receptor beta chains given below trace back to one sample, sequenced in a study of control samples from healthy donors and cancer patients. The assay was immunoSEQ multiplex PCR, and TCRdb's table has in-frame clones only and misses some. The sample has over 100,000 clones, 92% seen once; the top ten hold 2% to 3%. The sequenced sample consisted of blood. The receptors here all came from a woman aged 18-30 years in good health.

CDR3 sequence: CASSSFAGELFF. CDR3 sequence (DNA): TGTGCCAGCAGTTCCTTCGCCGGGGAGCTGTTTTTT. V and J are TRBV6-6 and TRBJ2-2, with unresolved D. Germline lookup yields CDR1 MNHNY and CDR2 SVGAGI (reference sequence). The CDR3 has 12 amino acids. V was clipped by 4 bases and J by 6 bases, with 6 bases between them.

J is TRBJ2-5 and V is TRBV7-2; 8 nucleotides line up with TRBD2. Germline CDR1 is SGHTA and CDR2 is FQGNSA. CDR3 length: 16 amino acids. The V segment lost 5 bases and the J segment 5 bases; nucleotides outside the gene matches: 13. CDR3 coding DNA: TGTGCCAGCAGCCGCCTCGGGGGGGGCACCCTTGAGACCCAGTACTTC. This gives the protein CASSRLGGGTLETQYF. Filled out from reference TRBV7-2 and TRBJ2-5, the complete variable domain reads GAGVSQSPSNKVTEKGKDVELRCDPISGHTALYWYRQSLGQGLEFLIYFQGNSAPDKSGLPSDRFSAERTGGSVSTLTIQRTQQEDSAVYLCASSRLGGGTLETQYFGPGTRLLVL.

This chain links TRBV11-2 with TRBJ2-1; D remains unclear. This CDR3 has 11 amino acids. Germline lookup yields CDR1 SGHAT and CDR2 FQNNGV. V was shortened by 1 base and J by 10 bases, with 5 bases between the two germline ends. The CDR3 nucleotides are TGTGCCAGCAGCTTAGTCGCAGAGCAGTTCTTC. Amino acid sequence: CASSLVAEQFF.

The V gene is TRBV30, the J gene TRBJ1-4; a weak D match, TRBD1 (5 bases). The CDR3 covers 17 residues. Germline-derived CDR1 and CDR2 are GTSNPN and SVGIG (reference sequence). Between the trimmed V and J ends, which lost 1 base and 2 bases, there was a span of 17 bases. The CDR3 spells CAWSDLYWAGTNEKLFF. DNA of the CDR3: TGTGCCTGGAGTGACCTCTATTGGGCAGGGACTAATGAAAAACTGTTTTTT.

V usage is TRBV3-1 (or the pseudogene TRBV3-2) and J usage is TRBJ2-4; TRBD1 agrees at 11 bases. Trimming at V came to 4 bases and at J to 9 bases, leaving 5 bases not matched to a gene. In germline, CDR1 is LGHDT, CDR2 YNNKEL (reference sequence). The CDR3 covers 14 residues. CDR3 sequence: CASSRTGGFGIQYF. For the CDR3, the DNA is TGTGCCAGCAGCCGGACAGGGGGCTTTGGCATTCAGTACTTC.

For the CDR3, the DNA is TGTGCCAGTAGTATAGAGCGGGGACAGGGGTACAATGAGCAGTTCTTC. Protein: CASSIERGQGYNEQFF. This chain joins TRBV19 and TRBJ2-1; 10 positions agree with TRBD1. This CDR3 comprises 16 residues. Trimming removed 0 bases from V and 4 bases from J; junction bases left unmatched: 3. Germline V CDR1 and CDR2: LNHDA, SQIVND (reference sequence).

The CDR3 reads CASSSPLAGGTNEQFF. The CDR3, as DNA: TGTGCCAGCAGCTCCCCTCTAGCGGGGGGGACCAATGAGCAGTTCTTC. V is TRBV7-8 and J is TRBJ2-1; 12 bases are shared with TRBD2. The germline V gene has CDR1 SGHVS and CDR2 FQNEAQ. V gave up 4 bases and J gave up 6 bases; unmatched junction bases: 7. This CDR3 has 16 residues.

The V gene is TRBV11-3, the J gene TRBJ2-3, with 7 bases identical to TRBD2. The CDR3 runs 14 residues. Germline V gene sequence: CDR1 SGHNT, CDR2 YENEEA. V lost 4 bases to trimming and J lost 2 bases; unmatched junction nucleotides: 3. The CDR3 sequence: CASSWSGATDTQYF. The CDR3 coding sequence is TGTGCCAGCAGCTGGAGCGGGGCCACAGATACGCAGTATTTT. The full variable domain, in which reference TRBV11-3 and TRBJ2-3 provide the parts outside the CDR3, is EAGVVQSPRYKIIEKKQPVAFWCNPISGHNTLYWYLQNLGQGPELLIRYENEEAVDDSQLPKDRFSAERLKGVDSTLKIQPAELGDSAVYLCASSWSGATDTQYFGPGTRLTVL.

The chain uses TRBV10-1 and TRBJ1-1; no firm D call. This CDR3 region has 12 residues. The germline V and J ends were trimmed by 8 bases and 0 bases, with 7 bases remaining between them. Germline loops: CDR1 WNHNN, CDR2 SYGVQD (reference sequence). CDR3 sequence reads: CASVGLNTEAFF. The DNA for the CDR3 is TGCGCCAGCGTGGGGTTGAACACTGAAGCTTTCTTT.

This chain links TRBV11-3 with TRBJ2-7; TRBD1 matches 8 bases. Germline CDR1 is SGHNT and CDR2 is YENEEA. The CDR3 runs to 14 residues. Trimming at V came to 2 bases and at J to 2 bases, leaving 2 bases not matched to a gene. The CDR3: CASSLQGATYEQYF. CDR3 nucleotides: TGTGCCAGCAGCTTACAGGGGGCAACCTACGAGCAGTACTTC.

The chain joins TRBV7-3 to TRBJ2-3, with a possible D match to TRBD2 (5 bases). V was pared by 5 bases and J by 6 bases, with 18 bases between. The V gene's germline CDR1 is SGHTA and CDR2 FQGTGA. This CDR3 region has 15 residues. CDR3 bases: TGTGCCAGCAGCAGTGAGGGTCGGACTGGGGATACGCAGTATTTT. Encoded protein: CASSSEGRTGDTQYF.

The chain combines TRBV27 with TRBJ2-3; unclear D gene. Germline V gene sequence: CDR1 MNHEY, CDR2 SMNVEV (reference sequence). Trimming stripped 5 bases from V and 2 bases from J, with 20 bases between. The CDR3 sequence is 17 residues long. The CDR3 spells CASSPQVMGNPTDTQYF. In DNA form, the CDR3 reads TGTGCCAGCAGTCCCCAGGTGATGGGGAACCCCACAGATACGCAGTATTTT.

The CDR3 DNA follows: TGTGCCAGCAGCCTGGGGACTAGCGGTATCGGAGAGCAGTTCTTC. This codes for CASSLGTSGIGEQFF. The genes are TRBV11-2 and TRBJ2-1; 11 nucleotides match TRBD2. Losses at the gene ends were 5 bases for V and 10 bases for J; bases not matched to a gene: 10. Per germline, CDR1 SGHAT and CDR2 FQNNGV. CDR3 size: 15 residues.

This chain joins TRBV27 and TRBJ1-2; TRBD1 matches at 7 bases. The CDR3 spans 15 residues. Trimming took 5 bases from V and 0 from J; bases not matched to a gene: 6. Germline CDR1 is MNHEY and CDR2 is SMNVEV (reference sequence). CDR3 in DNA: TGTGCCAGCAGTAGAACTAGGGGGCCTAACTATGGCTACACCTTC. It codes for CASSRTRGPNYGYTF.

The rearrangement joins TRBV4-2 to TRBJ1-1; tentatively, D is TRBD1 (6 bases). The CDR3 is 13 residues long. V shed 6 bases and J shed 11 bases, with 19 bases lying between them. Germline V gene sequence: CDR1 LGHNA, CDR2 YNFKEQ. Here the CDR3 DNA reads TGTGCCAGCAGACTAGGACAGACCTCGGTTGCTTTCTTT. Its protein is CASRLGQTSVAFF.

This clone was recorded only once. V usage is TRBV6-1 and J usage is TRBJ1-5; D might be TRBD1 (5 bases). The CDR3 has 14 amino acids. Germline V gene data show CDR1 as MNHNS and CDR2 as SASEGT. Trimming removed 3 bases from V and 6 bases from J, with 12 bases in between. The CDR3: CASSEQGGGQPQHF. The CDR3 region has the DNA TGTGCCAGCAGTGAGCAGGGTGGGGGTCAGCCCCAGCATTTT.

The V and J genes are TRBV7-6 and TRBJ2-1, with 9 positions matching TRBD1. The junction had 5 bases not matched to a gene; V was cut back by 4 bases and J by 4 bases. Germline CDR1 reads SGHVS; CDR2 reads FNYEAQ. This CDR3 has 15 residues. The chain's CDR3 is CASSYPGQGYNEQFF. The CDR3 DNA follows: TGTGCCAGCAGCTATCCGGGACAGGGTTACAATGAGCAGTTCTTC.

The J gene is TRBJ1-1, the V gene TRBV5-1, with D unclear. V lost 7 bases to trimming and J lost 4 bases, with 8 bases between them. Germline CDR1 is SGHRS and CDR2 is YFSETQ. CDR3 length: 11 amino acids. CDR3: CASGSSTEAFF. For the CDR3, the DNA is TGCGCCAGCGGGTCGAGCACTGAAGCTTTCTTT.

The chain has TRBV5-1 and TRBJ1-4; possible D gene TRBD1, 5 bases. Germline lookup yields CDR1 SGHRS and CDR2 YFSETQ. The CDR3 length is 14 residues. V lost 2 bases, J lost 8 bases, and 13 bases lay in between. Written as DNA, the CDR3 is TGCGCCAGCAGCTTCCTCCGGGACGCCGAAAAACTGTTTTTT. This codes for CASSFLRDAEKLFF.

The V and J genes are TRBV25-1 and TRBJ1-1, with 8 bases identical to TRBD1. The V segment lost 3 bases and the J segment 6 bases; nucleotides outside the gene matches: 3. Per germline, CDR1 MGHDK and CDR2 SYGVNS. The length of the CDR3 is 13 residues. In DNA form, the CDR3 reads TGTGCCAGCAGTGATCAGACAGGGGCTGAAGCTTTCTTT. This encodes CASSDQTGAEAFF. Drawing the rest from reference TRBV25-1 and TRBJ1-1, the complete variable domain is EADIYQTPRYLVIGTGKKITLECSQTMGHDKMYWYQQDPGMELHLIHYSYGVNSTEKGDLSSESTVSRIRTEHFPLTLESARPSHTSQYLCASSDQTGAEAFFGQGTRLTVV.

The table lists this clone with a count of one. V gene TRBV5-1 combines with J gene TRBJ2-3; 12 bases line up with TRBD2. The CDR3 runs to 17 residues. CDR1 and CDR2 from the germline V gene are SGHRS and YFSETQ. The junction had 7 bases not matched to a gene; V was cut back by 0 bases and J by 5 bases. The CDR3 DNA reads TGCGCCAGCAGCTTGGCCCCTAGCGGGAGGGCCGGAGATACGCAGTATTTT. Its translation is CASSLAPSGRAGDTQYF.

V is TRBV6-4 and J is TRBJ2-5; TRBD2 matches at 7 bases. Germline V gene lookup returns CDR1 MRHNA and CDR2 SNTAGT. The CDR3 contains 15 residues. J lost 2 bases, V lost 0 bases, and 3 bases had no gene match. CDR3 DNA: TGTGCCAGCAGTGACTCGTTGGGGGGGCAAGAGACCCAGTACTTC. Translated: CASSDSLGGQETQYF.

This sequence joins TRBV28 and TRBJ1-6; D gene unclear. CDR1 and CDR2 (germline): MDHEN, SYDVKM. This CDR3 is 14 amino acids long. V lost 7 bases and J 2 bases, leaving 9 bases between the germline ends. CDR3 nucleotide sequence: TGTGCCAGCACACGGCCTACCTATAATTCACCCCTCCACTTT. It codes for CASTRPTYNSPLHF.

The chain links TRBV30 to TRBJ2-7, with D unresolved. The CDR3 runs 11 residues. Germline values: CDR1 GTSNPN, CDR2 SVGIG (reference sequence). V was trimmed by 5 bases and J by 1 base, leaving 6 bases between them. In DNA, the CDR3 is TGTGCCTGGGGCAGATCCTACGAGCAGTACTTC. Protein: CAWGRSYEQYF.

The V call is TRBV6-4, the J call TRBJ2-1; D gene unclear. The V gene lost 4 bases and the J gene lost 6 bases, with 7 bases spanning the gap. This CDR3 has 12 amino acids. Germline V gene data show CDR1 as MRHNA and CDR2 as SNTAGT. The CDR3: CASSAGVNEQFF. The CDR3 coding sequence is TGTGCCAGCAGTGCGGGCGTCAATGAGCAGTTCTTC.

The chain links TRBV7-3 to TRBJ2-3; D might be TRBD2 (6 bases). CDR1 SGHTA and CDR2 FQGTGA come from the germline V gene. This CDR3 is built from 13 residues. Trimming left V 1 base short and J 5 bases short, with 7 bases between. The chain's CDR3 is CASSLNGGDTQYF. Written as DNA, the CDR3 is TGTGCCAGCAGCTTAAACGGGGGAGATACGCAGTATTTT.

The CDR3 coding sequence is TGTGCCAGCAGCCAAGAAGGGCCTTACGAGCAGTACTTC. Residues: CASSQEGPYEQYF. The chain recombines TRBV3-1 (or the pseudogene TRBV3-2) with TRBJ2-7; D gene ambiguous. The CDR3 consists of 13 residues. V was cut by 0 bases and J by 4 bases, with 7 bases left in between. The germline gives CDR1 LGHDT, CDR2 YNNKEL (reference sequence).